The clone carrying this T cell receptor (beta chain) was detected a few times. Its antigen is not known. These data originate in a study of cytomegalovirus exposure and HLA in healthy donors. Study background: In an earlier analysis, approximately 120 million unique TCR beta sequences were found from 150 million to 200 million T cells.

PCR used 60 Vbeta primers and 13 Jbeta primers. Sequencing was performed with immunoSEQ multiplex PCR; in TCRdb, only in-frame clones are kept and a portion is missing. The sample consists of under 200,000 clones, roughly two thirds of them appearing once. General study results and limits: Listed as cytomegalovirus-associated were approximately 160 TCR beta chains. Accounts indicate the classifier identified cytomegalovirus status with strong specificity and sensitivity. Within the data, a cluster of highly shared sequence variants was likely a sequencing artifact.

This receptor was taken from a woman aged 18-29 years in good health and CMV-seropositive. The sequenced sample was PBMCs.

This chain's CDR3 is CASSPGTSGELDEQFF. The DNA for the CDR3 is TGTGCCAGCAGCCCCGGGACTAGCGGGGAGTTGGATGAGCAGTTCTTC. This chain connects TRBV11-2 to TRBJ2-1; 13 positions match TRBD2. The CDR3 has 16 amino acids. Per the germline V gene, CDR1 is SGHAT and CDR2 is FQNNGV. Trimming removed 5 bases from V and 8 bases from J; junction bases left unmatched: 9.